The 15 T cell receptor beta chains listed next were all sequenced from one sample in a study of blood T cell repertoires in COVID-19. TCRdb's table, derived via immunoSEQ multiplex PCR, lists solely in-frame clones and lacks some. The sample carries about 59,000 clones, more than 70% recorded once. The material sequenced was peripheral blood. The receptors come from a man aged 60 to 75 with acute or convalescent COVID-19.

This clone was recorded many times. This same CDR3 is encoded by further DNA sequences in the sample. The chain carries TRBV7-9 and TRBJ2-7, with 9 bases aligning to TRBD1. J lost 5 bases, V lost 1 base, and 6 bases had no gene match. Germline assignment: CDR1 SEHNR and CDR2 FQNEAQ (reference sequence). This CDR3 spans 15 amino acids. The CDR3 bases are TGTGCCAGCAGCTTAGGGGACAGGGTGTTCCACGAGCAGTACTTC. It encodes CASSLGDRVFHEQYF.

The V call is TRBV3-1 (or the pseudogene TRBV3-2), the J call TRBJ1-2, with D perhaps TRBD1 (5 bases). CDR1 and CDR2 from the germline V gene are LGHDT and YNNKEL (reference sequence). The CDR3 length is 15 residues. V was shortened by 0 bases and J by 7 bases, with 15 bases between the two germline ends. The CDR3 sequence: CASSQDSGNYVGYTF. For the CDR3, the DNA is TGTGCCAGCAGCCAAGATTCAGGGAATTACGTTGGCTACACCTTC.

This clone was seen more than once but under ten times. V gene TRBV7-2 combines with J gene TRBJ2-7, with TRBD2 matching 9 bases. The CDR3 totals 14 residues. The J segment lost 2 bases and the V segment lost 4 bases, leaving 3 bases of the junction unmatched. The germline V gene has CDR1 SGHTA and CDR2 FQGNSA. CDR3 bases: TGTGCCAGCAGCTCGACTAGCGGCCCCTACGAGCAGTACTTC. This sequence encodes CASSSTSGPYEQYF.

The rearrangement links TRBV3-1 (or the pseudogene TRBV3-2) to TRBJ2-1; D call uncertain. Germline CDR1 is LGHDT and CDR2 is YNNKEL (reference sequence). This CDR3 is built from 12 residues. Trimming removed 1 base at V and 9 bases at J, with 7 bases between. This chain's CDR3 is CASSQVPGEQFF. DNA of the CDR3: TGTGCCAGCAGCCAAGTCCCCGGTGAGCAGTTCTTC.

The chain employs TRBV7-9 and TRBJ2-7, with a tentative D call TRBD1 (6 bases). Germline CDR1 reads SEHNR; CDR2 reads FQNEAQ (reference sequence). V was cut by 4 bases and J by 0 bases, with 22 bases left in between. The CDR3 consists of 18 residues. The CDR3 here is CASSSLTDFWTDSYEQYF. The CDR3 DNA follows: TGTGCCAGCAGCTCCCTCACCGATTTCTGGACAGACTCCTACGAGCAGTACTTC.

This clone appeared a few times. The genes are TRBV19 and TRBJ2-1, with D uncertain. The CDR3 runs to 16 residues. Between the trimmed V and J ends, which lost 3 bases and 1 base, there was a span of 13 bases. Germline V gene sequence: CDR1 LNHDA, CDR2 SQIVND (reference sequence). The chain's CDR3 is CASSIEKLLSYNEQFF. CDR3 sequence (DNA): TGTGCCAGTAGTATTGAGAAGTTGCTTTCCTACAATGAGCAGTTCTTC.

The chain is built from TRBV19 and TRBJ2-1, with D maybe TRBD1 (5 bases). This CDR3 has 15 residues. The V gene's germline CDR1 is LNHDA and CDR2 SQIVND (reference sequence). Trimming removed 1 base from V and 12 bases from J, with 19 bases in between. The CDR3 DNA reads TGTGCCAGTAGTATAGGGCCGGACACTCGTGAAAGGCAGTTCTTC. Amino acids: CASSIGPDTRERQFF.

The chain carries TRBV12-3 or TRBV12-4 and TRBJ1-1, with 7 positions matching TRBD1. CDR3 length: 13 residues. The ends lost 10 bases at V and 8 bases at J; junction bases unmatched: 13. CDR3 coding DNA: TGTGCCACCGCGGGACAGTTGCTTCCCGAAGCTTTCTTT. This sequence encodes CATAGQLLPEAFF.

V is TRBV28 and J is TRBJ1-2; D might be TRBD1 (5 bases). CDR1 and CDR2 from the germline V gene are MDHEN and SYDVKM. The CDR3 is 11 amino acids. The V and J ends lost 8 bases and 8 bases respectively, with 12 bases between them. CDR3 in amino acids: CASHQGQGYTF. CDR3 bases: TGTGCCAGCCATCAGGGTCAGGGCTACACCTTC.

The chain joins TRBV5-1 to TRBJ2-5; TRBD1 matches 7 bases. CDR3 size: 13 residues. V gave up 2 bases and J gave up 6 bases; unmatched junction bases: 4. CDR1 and CDR2 (germline): SGHRS, YFSETQ. DNA for the CDR3: TGCGCCAGCAGCTTTGACAGGGAAAAGACCCAGTACTTC. Translated: CASSFDREKTQYF.

The count of this clone is one. The V call is TRBV5-1, the J call TRBJ2-3, with TRBD2 matching 8 bases. This CDR3 is 16 amino acids long. Germline assignment: CDR1 SGHRS and CDR2 YFSETQ. The junction had 6 bases not matched to a gene; V was cut back by 1 base and J by 2 bases. In DNA form, the CDR3 reads TGCGCCAGCAGCTTGACGGCGGGGGGACCCACAGATACGCAGTATTTT. It translates to CASSLTAGGPTDTQYF.

This chain links TRBV18 with TRBJ1-5; 7 positions match TRBD1. The length of the CDR3 is 16 residues. Trimming cost V 3 bases and J 4 bases; bases outside gene matches: 9. Germline V lookup: CDR1 KGHSH, CDR2 LQKENI. The CDR3 loop reads CASSPGAGGINQPQHF. CDR3 bases: TGTGCCAGCTCACCGGGGGCAGGGGGAATTAATCAGCCCCAGCATTTT.

V gene TRBV6-5 combines with J gene TRBJ2-7; 13 bases agree with TRBD2. Germline-derived CDR1 and CDR2 are MNHEY and SVGAGI. This CDR3 is built from 13 residues. J was trimmed by 6 bases and V by 6 bases; bases with no gene match: 2. The CDR3 loop is CASRLAGGSEQYF. Here the CDR3 DNA reads TGTGCCAGCAGACTAGCGGGGGGGAGCGAGCAGTACTTC.

V gene TRBV27 combines with J gene TRBJ2-2; a possible D gene is TRBD2 (5 bases). The CDR3 totals 16 residues. Germline V CDR1 and CDR2: MNHEY, SMNVEV (reference sequence). V was pared by 10 bases and J by 2 bases, with 20 bases between. CDR3 amino acids: CATLKSTRANTGELFF. The CDR3 nucleotides read TGTGCCACTTTGAAGTCGACGAGGGCAAACACCGGGGAGCTGTTTTTT.

The genes are TRBV5-8 and TRBJ2-5; D may be TRBD2 (7 bases). Trimming stripped 0 bases from V and 5 bases from J, with 14 bases between. CDR3 length: 15 amino acids. Germline assignment: CDR1 SGHTS and CDR2 YDEGEE. The CDR3 DNA is TGTGCCAGCAGCTTGGCCGGGGGGCGCAGGGAGACCCAGTACTTC. Amino acids: CASSLAGGRRETQYF.